Included here is one T cell receptor (beta chain) sequence, with context. What it binds is unknown. Cells designated naive CD8 were CD45RO-negative and were positively selected for CCR7, with terminally differentiated effector memory CD45RA+ cells excluded. This specimen comes from a study of shared clonotypes between healthy human individuals. Study information: Aged between 18 and 49, the donors were a couple of women and three men. A donor's plate count was three for CD4 naive and three for CD4 memory; CD8 naive had two and CD8 memory one. Findings and limits, study-wide: Lower generation probabilities were found for non-shared clonotypes than for those shared by all four donors.

Samples underwent the assay at deep level. Sequencing was performed with immunoSEQ multiplex PCR; in TCRdb, only in-frame clones are kept and a portion is missing. The sample shows 1.5 million to 2.5 million clones, over 85% of them seen only once. Trimming took off 3 bases at V and 6 bases at J, with 12 bases between the two ends. CDR1 SEHNR and CDR2 FQNEAQ come from the germline V gene (reference sequence). The CDR3 totals 14 residues. The receptor comes from a man aged 18 to 29 in good health. Sample: naive CD8+ T cells sorted from blood. The V call is TRBV7-9, the J call TRBJ2-1; maybe TRBD1 (5 bases). The CDR3 DNA reads as TGTGCCAGCAGCTTCGGGCCAAGGGGCAATGAGCAGTTCTTC. Protein sequence: CASSFGPRGNEQFF. Filled out from reference TRBV7-9 and TRBJ2-1, the complete variable domain reads DTGVSQNPRHKITKRGQNVTFRCDPISEHNRLYWYRQTLGQGPEFLTYFQNEAQLEKSRLLSDRFSAERPKGSFSTLEIQRTEQGDSAMYLCASSFGPRGNEQFFGPGTRLTVL.